The 29 T cell receptor beta chains in this list originate from one sample, sequenced in a study of blood T cell repertoires in COVID-19. The method was immunoSEQ multiplex PCR; TCRdb's version includes in-frame clones alone and lacks a portion of them. The profile covers 240,000 or so clones, with about 82% appearing a single time and 2% to 2.5% taken by the ten largest. Sample: PBMCs or T cells enriched from blood (not recorded which). These receptors were taken from a woman aged 45-59 years who had recovered from COVID-19.

The chain is built from TRBV18 and TRBJ1-3; 9 bases line up with TRBD1. CDR1 KGHSH and CDR2 LQKENI come from the germline V gene. This CDR3 spans 16 amino acids. V shed 3 bases, J shed 2 bases, and the junction held 5 bases outside the gene matches. The CDR3: CASSPVGQGPGNTIYF. CDR3 nucleotides: TGTGCCAGCTCACCCGTCGGACAGGGGCCTGGAAACACCATATATTTT.

The rearrangement links TRBV5-6 to TRBJ2-1; 15 nucleotides align to TRBD2. CDR3 size: 17 residues. Germline CDR1 SGHDT, CDR2 YYEEEE. The ends lost 5 bases at V and 4 bases at J; junction bases unmatched: 7. In DNA, the CDR3 is TGTGCCAGCAGGCAAGGACTAGCGGGGGGGTCATACAATGAGCAGTTCTTC. Translated, it gives CASRQGLAGGSYNEQFF.

The rearrangement joins TRBV24-1 to TRBJ2-3; 9 bases are a match to TRBD2. This CDR3 contains 15 residues. V was pared by 4 bases and J by 6 bases, with 7 bases of the junction left unmatched. Germline V gene sequence: CDR1 KGHDR, CDR2 SFDVKD. For the CDR3, the DNA is TGTGCCACCAGTGAGCCTAGCGGGGCCTCTGATACGCAGTATTTT. It specifies CATSEPSGASDTQYF.

V gene TRBV3-1 (or the pseudogene TRBV3-2) combines with J gene TRBJ1-5, with a possible D match to TRBD1 (5 bases). The V end was cut by 3 bases, the J end by 7 bases, with 10 bases between. Germline CDR1 LGHDT, CDR2 YNNKEL (reference sequence). This CDR3 contains 13 residues. CDR3: CASSQSGGQPQHF. CDR3 nucleotides: TGTGCCAGCAGCCAGTCTGGGGGGCAGCCCCAGCATTTT.

The rearrangement uses TRBV7-2 and TRBJ1-2, with TRBD1 matching over 8 bases. CDR3 length equals 15 residues. The V gene's germline CDR1 is SGHTA and CDR2 FQGNSA. The ends lost 1 base at V and 8 bases at J; junction bases unmatched: 9. CDR3 loop: CASSLDRGAARGYTF. The CDR3 nucleotides are TGTGCCAGCAGCTTAGACAGGGGGGCCGCTAGAGGCTACACCTTC.

The gene calls are TRBV7-9 and TRBJ2-5; D not certain. Germline values: CDR1 SEHNR, CDR2 FQNEAQ (reference sequence). V lost 5 bases and J 5 bases, leaving 12 bases between the germline ends. This CDR3 spans 13 amino acids. The CDR3, as DNA: TGTGCCAGCAGCCTGAGACCCGGGGAGACCCAGTACTTC. Protein product: CASSLRPGETQYF. The entire variable domain, with the rest obtained from reference TRBV7-9 and TRBJ2-5, is as follows: DTGVSQNPRHKITKRGQNVTFRCDPISEHNRLYWYRQTLGQGPEFLTYFQNEAQLEKSRLLSDRFSAERPKGSFSTLEIQRTEQGDSAMYLCASSLRPGETQYFGPGTRLLVL.

The chain uses TRBV5-1 and TRBJ2-7; TRBD2 aligns across 10 bases. V lost 1 base, J lost 7 bases, and 17 bases stayed unmatched. Germline CDR1 SGHRS, CDR2 YFSETQ. This CDR3 spans 18 amino acids. The CDR3 DNA is TGCGCCAGCAGCTTGTCGGGTAGCGGGAGGACCTCACGAGGGGAGCAGTACTTC. Its translation is CASSLSGSGRTSRGEQYF.

The rearrangement joins TRBV6-5 to TRBJ2-1; a weak D match, TRBD2 (5 bases). The CDR3 runs to 12 residues. Germline values: CDR1 MNHEY, CDR2 SVGAGI. Trimming removed 5 bases at V and 9 bases at J, with 11 bases between. CDR3 amino acids: CASSLRGREQFF. CDR3 DNA: TGTGCCAGCAGTCTCAGAGGGCGTGAGCAGTTCTTC.

The rearrangement joins TRBV4-3 to TRBJ2-3, with a weak D call TRBD2 (5 bases). V was clipped by 1 base and J by 4 bases, with 15 bases between them. The CDR3 sequence is 16 residues long. Germline-derived CDR1 and CDR2 are LGHNA and YSLEER. DNA of the CDR3: TGCGCCAGCAGCCAAGGGTCCTACGGGGATGCAGATACGCAGTATTTT. Its protein is CASSQGSYGDADTQYF.

This sequence joins TRBV7-2 and TRBJ2-1; 11 bases are shared with TRBD2. Germline-derived CDR1 and CDR2 are SGHTA and FQGNSA. J gave up 8 bases and V 4 bases, and 4 bases lay outside the gene matches. This CDR3 is 14 amino acids long. In nucleotides, the CDR3 is TGTGCCAGCAGCTGGGCACTAGCGGGAGATGAGCAGTTCTTC. Protein product: CASSWALAGDEQFF.

This chain links TRBV14 with TRBJ1-6; 8 bases are shared with TRBD1. The V gene's germline CDR1 is SGHDN and CDR2 FVKESK. The CDR3 totals 16 residues. Germline trimming cut 0 bases from V and 10 bases from J; bases unmatched to any gene: 8. The CDR3 spells CASSQDLGQGQSPLHF. The CDR3 DNA is TGTGCCAGCAGCCAAGATCTAGGACAGGGACAGTCACCCCTCCACTTT.

The chain uses TRBV28 and TRBJ1-4; no reliable D call. The V gene lost 7 bases and the J gene lost 5 bases, with 11 bases spanning the gap. The CDR3 has 13 residues. Germline V lookup: CDR1 MDHEN, CDR2 SYDVKM. CDR3 DNA sequence: TGTGCCAGCACCACCCGAGGGAATGAAAAACTGTTTTTT. Its protein product is CASTTRGNEKLFF.

V gene TRBV2 combines with J gene TRBJ1-4; D not resolved. The V gene lost 7 bases and the J gene lost 0 bases, with 12 bases spanning the gap. CDR3 size: 15 residues. Germline CDR1 is SNHLY and CDR2 is FYNNEI. CDR3 sequence reads: CASTAGGTTNEKLFF. CDR3 bases: TGTGCCAGCACGGCAGGAGGAACAACTAATGAAAAACTGTTTTTT.

CDR3 sequence reads: CASSKQAVGTEAFF. The CDR3 region has the DNA TGTGCCAGCAGCAAACAGGCCGTGGGGACTGAAGCTTTCTTT. The chain carries TRBV7-3 and TRBJ1-1, with D perhaps matching TRBD1 (5 bases). This CDR3 spans 14 amino acids. The V end lost 5 bases, the J end lost 5 bases, and 15 bases lay between the germline ends. Germline assignment: CDR1 SGHTA and CDR2 FQGTGA. Combining the CDR3 with reference TRBV7-3 and TRBJ1-1 gives the whole variable domain GAGVSQTPSNKVTEKGKYVELRCDPISGHTALYWYRQSLGQGPEFLIYFQGTGAADDSGLPNDRFFAVRPEGSVSTLKIQRTERGDSAVYLCASSKQAVGTEAFFGQGTRLTVV.

The genes are TRBV6-4 and TRBJ2-2, with D unclear. In germline, CDR1 is MRHNA, CDR2 SNTAGT. Trimming shortened V by 0 bases and J by 6 bases, and 5 bases separated the two germline ends. The CDR3 is 13 amino acids. DNA of the CDR3: TGTGCCAGCAGTGACTCACGGGCCGGGGAGCTGTTTTTT. Encoded protein: CASSDSRAGELFF.

The chain couples TRBV6-2 or TRBV6-3 to TRBJ2-7; 16 bases align to TRBD2. Losses at the gene ends were 6 bases for V and 9 bases for J; bases not matched to a gene: 8. Germline V gives CDR1 MNHEY, CDR2 SVGEGT. The CDR3 is 15 residues long. CDR3 DNA sequence: TGTGCCAGCAGCTCCGGGACTAGCGGGAGGGACCCGCAGTACTTC. Its protein is CASSSGTSGRDPQYF.

This clone has a single count. This chain connects TRBV6-5 to TRBJ1-2, with unresolved D. CDR3 size: 16 residues. Per germline, CDR1 MNHEY and CDR2 SVGAGI. V lost 2 bases to trimming and J lost 5 bases, with 18 bases between them. This chain's CDR3 is CASSYGQFASMYGYTF. Here the CDR3 DNA reads TGTGCCAGCAGTTACGGGCAGTTCGCCTCCATGTATGGCTACACCTTC.

The count of this clone is one. This sequence joins TRBV19 and TRBJ2-1; 7 positions match TRBD2. V lost 4 bases, J lost 8 bases, and 8 bases stayed unmatched. This CDR3 region has 14 residues. CDR1 and CDR2 (germline): LNHDA, SQIVND (reference sequence). CDR3 residues: CASSTWGGVDEQFF. CDR3 coding DNA: TGTGCCAGTAGTACTTGGGGGGGTGTAGATGAGCAGTTCTTC.

V usage is TRBV11-3 and J usage is TRBJ2-6; possible D gene TRBD2, 6 bases. CDR1 SGHNT and CDR2 YENEEA come from the germline V gene. V lost 7 bases and J 1 base, leaving 11 bases between the germline ends. The CDR3 length is 15 residues. CDR3 nucleotides: TGTGCCAGCACCTCCGGGGGATCTGGGGCCAACGTCCTGACTTTC. Protein: CASTSGGSGANVLTF.

In its sample, this clone was seen once. The CDR3 loop reads CASTRGTMNTEAFF. The CDR3 DNA sequence: TGTGCCAGCACTCGGGGGACGATGAACACTGAAGCTTTCTTT. This chain links TRBV28 with TRBJ1-1, with TRBD1 as a possible D gene (5 bases). V dropped 7 bases and J dropped 0 bases, with 12 bases sitting between them. This CDR3 comprises 14 residues. Looked up from germline, CDR1 is MDHEN and CDR2 is SYDVKM.

This clone came up once. This sequence joins TRBV29-1 and TRBJ1-6; no clear D. Germline lookup yields CDR1 SQVTM and CDR2 ANQGSEA. Trimming took off 4 bases at V and 5 bases at J, with 9 bases between the two ends. This CDR3 region has 13 residues. The DNA of the CDR3 is TGCAGCGTTGCGGAGCAGAATAATTCACCCCTCCACTTT. It is translated as CSVAEQNNSPLHF.

The V call is TRBV13, the J call TRBJ1-4; maybe TRBD1 (5 bases). The V end was cut by 3 bases, the J end by 7 bases, with 9 bases between. This CDR3 comprises 13 residues. CDR1 and CDR2 from the germline V gene are PRHDT and FYEKMQ (reference sequence). CDR3 protein: CASSFGRGEKLFF. CDR3 DNA: TGTGCCAGCAGCTTTGGTAGGGGTGAAAAACTGTTTTTT. Based on the CDR3 plus reference TRBV13 and TRBJ1-4, the full variable domain is AAGVIQSPRHLIKEKRETATLKCYPIPRHDTVYWYQQGPGQDPQFLISFYEKMQSDKGSIPDRFSAQQFSDYHSELNMSSLELGDSALYFCASSFGRGEKLFFGSGTQLSVL.

This clone was observed a few times. J is TRBJ1-1 and V is TRBV11-2, with 10 bases that match TRBD1. The CDR3 is 15 residues long. Germline V gene data show CDR1 as SGHAT and CDR2 as FQNNGV. Trimming at V came to 5 bases and at J to 4 bases, leaving 7 bases not matched to a gene. The CDR3 spells CASSTRDRGSTEAFF. The CDR3 DNA reads as TGTGCCAGCAGCACCCGGGACAGGGGTTCCACTGAAGCTTTCTTT.

The V and J genes are TRBV3-1 (or the pseudogene TRBV3-2) and TRBJ2-4; 8 positions match TRBD2. This CDR3 comprises 15 residues. Losses at the gene ends were 9 bases for V and 5 bases for J; bases not matched to a gene: 12. Per germline, CDR1 LGHDT and CDR2 YNNKEL (reference sequence). This chain's CDR3 is CASQWAGTRENIQYF. Here the CDR3 DNA reads TGTGCCAGTCAGTGGGCCGGGACTAGAGAAAACATTCAGTACTTC.

This chain links TRBV5-1 with TRBJ2-1; tentative D call: TRBD1 (5 bases). The CDR3 runs 15 residues. The germline V gene encodes CDR1 SGHRS and CDR2 YFSETQ. V gave up 0 bases and J gave up 6 bases, with 13 bases separating them. Here the CDR3 reads CASSLVPGQGNEQFF. As DNA, the CDR3 is TGCGCCAGCAGCTTGGTGCCAGGGCAGGGCAATGAGCAGTTCTTC.

This chain uses TRBV3-1 (or the pseudogene TRBV3-2) with TRBJ1-1; D is undetermined. The ends were cut back, 2 bases at V and 1 base at J, with 14 bases in the middle. This CDR3 contains 16 residues. Germline loops: CDR1 LGHDT, CDR2 YNNKEL (reference sequence). The CDR3 DNA reads as TGTGCCAGCAGCCAATACGGCGCACAGCCGAACACTGAAGCTTTCTTT. The encoded protein is CASSQYGAQPNTEAFF.

The chain uses TRBV5-1 and TRBJ1-1; D gene unclear. Germline CDR1 SGHRS, CDR2 YFSETQ. The CDR3 covers 16 residues. Trimming took 1 base from V and 0 from J, leaving 13 bases between them. The CDR3 region is CASSLMSQTMNTEAFF. In DNA form, the CDR3 reads TGCGCCAGCAGCTTGATGTCACAAACAATGAACACTGAAGCTTTCTTT.

J is TRBJ2-3 and V is TRBV19; TRBD2 matches at 11 bases. This CDR3 spans 16 amino acids. CDR1 and CDR2 (germline): LNHDA, SQIVND (reference sequence). V was clipped by 5 bases and J by 1 base; unmatched bases: 5. The CDR3 coding sequence is TGTGCCAGTAGTTACCAGACTAGCGGGGGCACAGATACGCAGTATTTT. Amino acid sequence: CASSYQTSGGTDTQYF. The complete variable domain, with remaining parts taken from reference TRBV19 and TRBJ2-3, reads DGGITQSPKYLFRKEGQNVTLSCEQNLNHDAMYWYRQDPGQGLRLIYYSQIVNDFQKGDIAEGYSVSREKKESFPLTVTSAQKNPTAFYLCASSYQTSGGTDTQYFGPGTRLTVL.

The genes are TRBV27 and TRBJ1-3; 11 bases are shared with TRBD1. This CDR3 comprises 17 residues. V lost 4 bases and J lost 0; bases outside the gene matches: 5. Germline V lookup: CDR1 MNHEY, CDR2 SMNVEV (reference sequence). The CDR3 protein is CASSSWTGGSSGNTIYF. The CDR3, as DNA: TGTGCCAGCAGTTCCTGGACAGGGGGCAGCTCTGGAAACACCATATATTTT.